Below are 30 T cell receptor beta chains sequenced from a single sample in a study of blood T cell repertoires in COVID-19. Assay: immunoSEQ multiplex PCR; the TCRdb copy retains only in-frame clones and omits some. Here the sample spans over 200,000 clones, approximately 86% being singletons. Material: PBMCs or T cells enriched from blood (not recorded which). The receptors were gathered from a young woman who had been exposed to COVID-19.

V usage is TRBV9 and J usage is TRBJ2-1; D possibly corresponds to TRBD2 (7 bases). V dropped 0 bases and J dropped 9 bases, with 22 bases sitting between them. Germline CDR1 is SGDLS and CDR2 is YYNGEE. The CDR3 spans 17 residues. The CDR3 spells CASSVEWRGPPMGEQFF. CDR3 coding DNA: TGTGCCAGCAGCGTAGAGTGGCGGGGGCCGCCGATGGGTGAGCAGTTCTTC. Supplemented by reference TRBV9 and TRBJ2-1, the full variable domain reads DSGVTQTPKHLITATGQRVTLRCSPRSGDLSVYWYQQSLDQGLQFLIQYYNGEERAKGNILERFSAQQFPDLHSELNLSSLELGDSALYFCASSVEWRGPPMGEQFFGPGTRLTVL.

This chain links TRBV12-5 with TRBJ1-4; possible D gene TRBD1, 6 bases. Germline V gives CDR1 LGHNT, CDR2 FRNRAP. There are 14 residues in the CDR3. Between the trimmed V and J ends, which lost 7 bases and 6 bases, there was a span of 15 bases. The CDR3 sequence is CASATARGYEKLFF. The CDR3 nucleotides read TGTGCTAGTGCCACAGCCAGGGGCTATGAAAAACTGTTTTTT.

This clone was found a few times. The genes are TRBV7-3 and TRBJ1-6; 10 nucleotides align to TRBD1. CDR1 and CDR2 from the germline V gene are SGHTA and FQGTGA. V lost 5 bases to trimming and J lost 9 bases; unmatched junction nucleotides: 4. This CDR3 spans 14 amino acids. DNA for the CDR3: TGTGCCAGCAGCAGGGGGACAGGGGTTTCACCCCTCCACTTT. Translation: CASSRGTGVSPLHF. Using reference TRBV7-3 and TRBJ1-6 for the parts outside the CDR3, the full variable domain is GAGVSQTPSNKVTEKGKYVELRCDPISGHTALYWYRQSLGQGPEFLIYFQGTGAADDSGLPNDRFFAVRPEGSVSTLKIQRTERGDSAVYLCASSRGTGVSPLHFGNGTRLTVT.

The V and J genes are TRBV7-9 and TRBJ1-1, with D perhaps matching TRBD1 (6 bases). CDR1 and CDR2 (germline): SEHNR, FQNEAQ (reference sequence). Trimming left V 5 bases short and J 7 bases short, with 23 bases between. The CDR3 runs 16 residues. This CDR3 reads CASSTRTVRQDLEAFF. As DNA, the CDR3 is TGTGCCAGCAGCACACGGACAGTAAGACAAGACCTTGAAGCTTTCTTT.

This clone appeared a few times. The rearrangement uses TRBV10-2 and TRBJ2-5; tentative D call: TRBD1 (5 bases). The CDR3 is 16 residues long. The V and J ends lost 1 base and 2 bases respectively, with 14 bases between them. The V gene's germline CDR1 is WSHSY and CDR2 SAAADI. CDR3 DNA: TGCGCCAGCAGTGAGTTTCGATTGGGGCGACAAGAGACCCAGTACTTC. Protein: CASSEFRLGRQETQYF.

This clone turned up a few times. This chain connects TRBV6-2 or TRBV6-3 to TRBJ1-5, with D possibly matching TRBD1 (6 bases). The CDR3 is made up of 15 amino acids. The V gene lost 5 bases and the J gene lost 0 bases, with 11 bases spanning the gap. CDR1 is MNHEY and CDR2 is SVGEGT in the germline V gene. The CDR3 DNA is TGTGCCAGCAGTGTGACAGGATATAGCAATCAGCCCCAGCATTTT. It yields the protein CASSVTGYSNQPQHF.

The chain employs TRBV7-8 and TRBJ1-5; no clear D. Trimming stripped 0 bases from V and 4 bases from J, with 13 bases between. There are 16 residues in the CDR3. Germline CDR1 reads SGHVS; CDR2 reads FQNEAQ. The CDR3 DNA is TGTGCCAGCAGCTTAGCGCTACGAACCATAAATCAGCCCCAGCATTTT. This encodes CASSLALRTINQPQHF. Drawing the rest from reference TRBV7-8 and TRBJ1-5, the complete variable domain is GAGVSQSPRYKVAKRGQDVALRCDPISGHVSLFWYQQALGQGPEFLTYFQNEAQLDKSGLPSDRFFAERPEGSVSTLKIQRTQQEDSAVYLCASSLALRTINQPQHFGDGTRLSIL.

The genes are TRBV19 and TRBJ2-5, with TRBD1 matching 12 bases. Germline assignment: CDR1 LNHDA and CDR2 SQIVND (reference sequence). Germline trimming cut 3 bases from V and 5 bases from J; bases unmatched to any gene: 4. The CDR3 length is 15 residues. The CDR3 DNA sequence: TGTGCCAGTAGTATCGGGACAGGGGGCATGGAGACCCAGTACTTC. Protein sequence: CASSIGTGGMETQYF.

The chain links TRBV19 to TRBJ1-1; D is undetermined. The germline V and J ends were trimmed by 7 bases and 5 bases, with 17 bases remaining between them. This CDR3 is 14 amino acids long. Germline V gives CDR1 LNHDA, CDR2 SQIVND (reference sequence). CDR3 DNA sequence: TGTGCCAGTAACTACCCCACGGCGGGGACTGAAGCTTTCTTT. Encoded protein: CASNYPTAGTEAFF.

The J gene is TRBJ2-2, the V gene TRBV5-1; D gene uncertain. CDR3 length equals 13 residues. Per the germline V gene, CDR1 is SGHRS and CDR2 is YFSETQ. Trimming left V 2 bases short and J 3 bases short, with 5 bases between. The CDR3 loop is CASSFSDTGELFF. CDR3 DNA: TGCGCCAGCAGCTTTTCCGACACCGGGGAGCTGTTTTTT.

This rearrangement joins TRBV28 to TRBJ1-5; D possibly corresponds to TRBD1 (6 bases). The CDR3 has 15 residues. V lost 6 bases to trimming and J lost 3 bases, with 15 bases between them. The germline V gene encodes CDR1 MDHEN and CDR2 SYDVKM. Here the CDR3 reads CASRQQGWNNQPQHF. In DNA, the CDR3 is TGTGCCAGCAGACAACAGGGTTGGAACAATCAGCCCCAGCATTTT.

The chain recombines TRBV7-8 with TRBJ1-2; 8 nucleotides match TRBD1. Germline V gives CDR1 SGHVS, CDR2 FQNEAQ. Trimming removed 5 bases from V and 3 bases from J; junction bases left unmatched: 11. The CDR3 runs 16 residues. The CDR3 protein is CASSLPGQGADYGYTF. Here the CDR3 DNA reads TGTGCCAGCAGCCTCCCCGGACAGGGAGCGGACTATGGCTACACCTTC.

The chain carries TRBV7-2 and TRBJ2-1; TRBD2 might be the D (6 bases). Germline V gene lookup returns CDR1 SGHTA and CDR2 FQGNSA. The CDR3 spans 18 residues. Trimming pared 0 bases from V and 0 bases from J, leaving 15 bases between. CDR3 DNA: TGTGCCAGCAGCTTAGCGCTCGGGCTAGCGAGCTCCTACAATGAGCAGTTCTTC. Translation gives CASSLALGLASSYNEQFF. The full variable domain, rest sourced from reference TRBV7-2 and TRBJ2-1, is GAGVSQSPSNKVTEKGKDVELRCDPISGHTALYWYRQSLGQGLEFLIYFQGNSAPDKSGLPSDRFSAERTGGSVSTLTIQRTQQEDSAVYLCASSLALGLASSYNEQFFGPGTRLTVL.

The chain carries TRBV30 and TRBJ1-5; no clear D. This CDR3 is 12 amino acids long. Germline CDR1 is GTSNPN and CDR2 is SVGIG (reference sequence). V dropped 0 bases and J dropped 6 bases, with 6 bases sitting between them. The CDR3 loop reads CAWSVRGQPQHF. The CDR3 region has the DNA TGTGCCTGGAGTGTACGGGGTCAGCCCCAGCATTTT.

The CDR3 nucleotides are TGTGCTATTCCGGAGTCCCAAGAGACCCAGTACTTC. It translates to CAIPESQETQYF. The chain recombines TRBV30 with TRBJ2-5; D is unclear. This CDR3 comprises 12 residues. Germline loops: CDR1 GTSNPN, CDR2 SVGIG (reference sequence).

The CDR3 loop is CASSGRVRGYTF. DNA for the CDR3: TGTGCCAGCAGTGGCAGGGTACGGGGCTACACCTTC. This chain joins TRBV25-1 and TRBJ1-2; maybe TRBD1 (5 bases). Trimming pared 4 bases from V and 8 bases from J, leaving 11 bases between. The germline gives CDR1 MGHDK, CDR2 SYGVNS. The CDR3 has 12 residues.

V gene TRBV14 combines with J gene TRBJ1-1; 7 nucleotides line up with TRBD1. This CDR3 comprises 15 residues. With V trimmed by 4 bases and J by 0 bases, 5 bases remained unmatched. Per germline, CDR1 SGHDN and CDR2 FVKESK. The DNA of the CDR3 is TGTGCCAGCAGCCGAGAAAGGGGGCTGAACACTGAAGCTTTCTTT. It specifies CASSRERGLNTEAFF. Variable domain in full (rest from reference TRBV14 and TRBJ1-1): EAGVTQFPSHSVIEKGQTVTLRCDPISGHDNLYWYRRVMGKEIKFLLHFVKESKQDESGMPNNRFLAERTGGTYSTLKVQPAELEDSGVYFCASSRERGLNTEAFFGQGTRLTVV.

This clone was detected once. This chain joins TRBV6-6 and TRBJ1-2; D not certain. The CDR3 is 14 residues long. The germline CDR1 and CDR2 sequences are MNHNY and SVGAGI (reference sequence). The ends were cut back, 0 bases at V and 6 bases at J, with 11 bases in the middle. The CDR3 reads CASSYSSGEDGYTF. The CDR3 DNA follows: TGTGCCAGCAGTTACTCGAGCGGGGAGGATGGCTACACCTTC.

The chain links TRBV5-1 to TRBJ1-1, with D perhaps matching TRBD1 (5 bases). V lost 0 bases, J lost 1 base, and 10 bases lay in between. The CDR3 spans 15 residues. Germline CDR1 reads SGHRS; CDR2 reads YFSETQ. The CDR3 DNA reads TGCGCCAGCAGCTTGGATCCGGGGGGGAACACTGAAGCTTTCTTT. Protein sequence: CASSLDPGGNTEAFF.

The chain couples TRBV24-1 to TRBJ2-2, with 8 bases matching TRBD1. V gave up 8 bases and J gave up 5 bases; unmatched junction bases: 12. The CDR3 is made up of 16 amino acids. Germline loops: CDR1 KGHDR, CDR2 SFDVKD. The CDR3 DNA is TGTGCCACCACAGGGGGCCCTCCACGAATAACCGGGGAGCTGTTTTTT. Translating gives CATTGGPPRITGELFF.

The rearrangement uses TRBV6-5 and TRBJ1-6; maybe TRBD1 (5 bases). Between the trimmed V and J ends, which lost 2 bases and 6 bases, there was a span of 11 bases. Germline values: CDR1 MNHEY, CDR2 SVGAGI. This CDR3 is built from 15 residues. This CDR3 reads CASSYKGFGNSPLHF. CDR3 nucleotide sequence: TGTGCCAGCAGTTACAAGGGGTTTGGTAATTCACCCCTCCACTTT.

The chain combines TRBV6-1 with TRBJ1-2; tentative D call: TRBD1 (5 bases). This CDR3 has 14 amino acids. Germline-derived CDR1 and CDR2 are MNHNS and SASEGT. Trimming took 3 bases from V and 1 from J, leaving 9 bases between them. The CDR3 DNA is TGTGCCAGCAGTGAGCTGGGGCTTAACTATGGCTACACCTTC. Translating it yields CASSELGLNYGYTF.

The gene calls are TRBV7-2 and TRBJ1-2; TRBD1 matches 7 bases. The CDR3 extends over 13 amino acids. With 1 base clipped from V and 11 bases from J, the junction kept 7 bases outside the gene matches. The germline CDR1 and CDR2 sequences are SGHTA and FQGNSA. The DNA for the CDR3 is TGTGCCAGCAGCTTAGGAGGGGGCGTCGGGTACACCTTC. Amino acid sequence: CASSLGGGVGYTF.

The chain couples TRBV5-1 to TRBJ1-1, with D hard to call. The CDR3 has 14 residues. The ends were cut back, 6 bases at V and 0 bases at J, with 12 bases in the middle. Germline CDR1 SGHRS, CDR2 YFSETQ. The CDR3 DNA reads as TGCGCCAGCATGACGGGAAATTTGAACACTGAAGCTTTCTTT. As protein: CASMTGNLNTEAFF.

The chain is built from TRBV21-1 and TRBJ2-7; TRBD1, the table's D call, was not compared with the DNA. TRBV21-1 represents a pseudogene. The CDR3 has 14 residues. The CDR3 is CASSGTGRLHEQYF. The CDR3 region has the DNA TGTGCCAGCAGCGGGACAGGGAGACTCCACGAGCAGTACTTC.

The gene calls are TRBV6-5 and TRBJ1-2; tentatively, D is TRBD1 (5 bases). The germline CDR1 and CDR2 sequences are MNHEY and SVGAGI. With 0 bases removed from V and 8 bases from J, the gap between germline ends came to 16 bases. The CDR3 is 15 residues long. The CDR3 region has the DNA TGTGCCAGCAGTTACTCGAGGCAGGGCATTTACGGCTACACCTTC. Its translation: CASSYSRQGIYGYTF.

The chain links TRBV3-1 (or the pseudogene TRBV3-2) to TRBJ2-3; D uncertain. V lost 4 bases, J lost 8 bases, and 13 bases lay in between. There are 13 residues in the CDR3. Germline V gives CDR1 LGHDT, CDR2 YNNKEL (reference sequence). In DNA, the CDR3 is TGTGCCAGCAGCCCACCCGGAGCAAGTACGCAGTATTTT. This sequence encodes CASSPPGASTQYF.

CDR3 DNA sequence: TGTGCCAGCAGTCGCGAACAGGGTAGTGTGGGAAAACTGTTTTTT. Residues: CASSREQGSVGKLFF. V and J are TRBV27 and TRBJ1-4; tentatively, D is TRBD1 (6 bases). Germline-derived CDR1 and CDR2 are MNHEY and SMNVEV (reference sequence). The V end was cut by 5 bases, the J end by 10 bases, with 20 bases between. This CDR3 spans 15 amino acids.

The genes are TRBV7-9 and TRBJ2-7, with no clear D. The CDR3 spans 14 residues. V was cut by 3 bases and J by 4 bases, with 13 bases left in between. Germline assignment: CDR1 SEHNR and CDR2 FQNEAQ (reference sequence). CDR3 region: CASSFAGSGYEQYF. The CDR3 DNA reads as TGTGCCAGCAGCTTCGCAGGTTCTGGTTACGAGCAGTACTTC.

J is TRBJ2-5 and V is TRBV19, with 10 bases that match TRBD2. The germline gives CDR1 LNHDA, CDR2 SQIVND (reference sequence). J was trimmed by 2 bases and V by 9 bases; bases with no gene match: 9. The CDR3 sequence is 15 residues long. The DNA of the CDR3 is TGTGCCAGCAAGAGGACTAGCGGTGGACAAGAGACCCAGTACTTC. Translation: CASKRTSGGQETQYF. The whole variable domain, remainder taken from reference TRBV19 and TRBJ2-5, is DGGITQSPKYLFRKEGQNVTLSCEQNLNHDAMYWYRQDPGQGLRLIYYSQIVNDFQKGDIAEGYSVSREKKESFPLTVTSAQKNPTAFYLCASKRTSGGQETQYFGPGTRLLVL.